The rows below give T cell receptor beta chains drawn from one sample of a study of CD8+ T cells in alopecia areata. Data came from immunoSEQ multiplex PCR; TCRdb stores just in-frame clones and leaves some out. The sample carries approximately 160,000 clones, 55% to 75% recorded once. Sample: CD4+ T cells sorted from blood, taken at week 24, from a patient treated with tofacitinib. Receptor source: a human donor with alopecia areata. Both conserved end residues are part of each CDR3. A D gene is named only where the DNA matches it firmly. Expanded clones get a size class; other rows say once, few or many, or leave the size out.

TRBJ2-1	TRBV29-1	-	13	-	CSVDDYRPNEQFF	TGCAGCGTTGACGACTACCGCCCCAATGAGCAGTTCTTC
TRBJ1-2	TRBV29-1	TRBD1	13	-	CSVGTGSPNGYTF	TGCAGCGTTGGGACAGGGAGCCCTAATGGCTACACCTTC
TRBJ2-5	TRBV4-2	-	13	-	CASSLGVGETQYF	TGTGCCAGCAGCCTCGGGGTGGGGGAGACCCAGTACTTC
TRBJ2-6	TRBV25-1	-	14	once	CASRPPGGANVLTF	TGTGCCAGCAGACCCCCCGGTGGGGCCAACGTCCTGACTTTC
TRBJ2-5	TRBV6-1	-	15	few	CASSVLAGSQETQYF	TGTGCCAGCAGTGTCCTAGCCGGGTCTCAAGAGACCCAGTACTTC
TRBJ2-1	TRBV11-3	TRBD1	14	-	CASGSGQGYNEQFF	TGTGCCAGCGGATCTGGACAGGGTTACAATGAGCAGTTCTTC
TRBJ1-2	TRBV29-1	-	12	few	CSVPDRNYGYTF	TGCAGCGTTCCGGACCGGAACTATGGCTACACCTTC
TRBJ2-6	TRBV2	-	17	once	CASSGLEGLSGANVLTF	TGTGCCAGCAGTGGGTTGGAAGGCCTCTCTGGGGCCAACGTCCTGACTTTC
TRBJ2-6	TRBV5-1	-	15	-	CASSYQSPGANVLTF	TGCGCCAGCAGCTACCAGTCTCCTGGGGCCAACGTCCTGACTTTC
TRBJ1-5	TRBV5-1	-	16	-	CASSLGDAGSNQPQHF	TGCGCCAGCAGCTTGGGGGACGCAGGCTCCAATCAGCCCCAGCATTTT
TRBJ2-7	TRBV28	-	16	-	CASRGAFFGGSGEQYF	TGTGCCAGCAGAGGGGCGTTTTTTGGGGGATCAGGCGAGCAGTACTTC
TRBJ2-5	TRBV7-9	TRBD1	17	-	CASSPRTGIEGQETQYF	TGTGCCAGCAGCCCAAGGACAGGGATCGAGGGCCAAGAGACCCAGTACTTC
TRBJ2-3	TRBV11-3	-	14	-	CASSAGSHTDTQYF	TGTGCCAGCAGCGCCGGATCGCACACAGATACGCAGTATTTT
TRBJ2-7	TRBV6-5	-	14	-	CASSYTRTVMEQYF	TGTGCCAGCAGTTATACCCGGACAGTAATGGAGCAGTACTTC
TRBJ1-1	TRBV7-8	TRBD1	14	-	CASSSTGVNTEAFF	TGTGCCAGCAGTTCGACAGGGGTTAACACTGAAGCTTTCTTT
TRBJ1-3	TRBV30	-	16	few	CAWSVLGGRDGNTIYF	TGTGCCTGGAGTGTATTGGGGGGGCGCGATGGAAACACCATATATTTT
TRBJ1-4	TRBV30	-	16	-	CAWSGNRDGPNEKLFF	TGTGCCTGGAGTGGAAACAGGGATGGCCCTAATGAAAAACTGTTTTTT
TRBJ2-7	TRBV23-1	-	14	-	CASSQSSVYYEQYF	TGCGCCAGCAGTCAATCGTCCGTGTACTACGAGCAGTACTTC
TRBJ2-7	TRBV5-1	-	15	few	CASSSGHRDSYEQYF	TGCGCCAGCAGCTCGGGCCACCGAGACAGCTACGAGCAGTACTTC
TRBJ1-6	TRBV4-1	TRBD1	16	-	CASSLRTGEDNSPLHF	TGCGCCAGCAGCCTCAGGACAGGCGAAGATAATTCACCCCTCCACTTT
TRBJ2-1	TRBV14	-	15	-	CASSQVHSGTSGPFF	TGTGCCAGCAGCCAAGTTCATTCGGGGACTTCAGGCCCGTTCTTC
TRBJ1-2	TRBV29-1	-	12	few	CSVEIPPRGYTF	TGCAGCGTTGAAATCCCGCCTCGGGGCTACACCTTC
TRBJ2-6	TRBV27	-	16	-	CASSFTGISGANVLTF	TGTGCCAGCAGTTTTACAGGAATCTCTGGGGCCAACGTCCTGACTTTC